This entry lists 18 T cell receptor beta chains sequenced from one sample in a study of molecular identifiers for immune sequencing clone quantification (dated by TCRdb to 2016 to 2018). Receptors were amplified or captured by PCR. Sequencing instrument: NextSeq 500. TCRdb took the public reads, trimmed them with fastp at Q25, ran MiXCR for clone calling and kept in-frame beta chains. Each entry is one CDR3 protein sequence, shown with its most common DNA and genes. For this sample there are a few hundred thousand distinct CDR3 sequences; roughly 26% appear just once. The ten top clones hold around 0.79% of the sample. Material for sequencing was naive CD8+ T cells from blood, with Jurkat cell RNA spiked in. In light of the paper, this sample's cell subset or site label describes: FACS-sorted CD8+CD4-CCR7+CD45RA+ naive T cells. These receptors were taken from a human donor in good health. Some libraries in this study had Jurkat cell RNA spiked in.

This clonotype was picked up a small number of times. This chain links TRBV27 with TRBJ1-3; no clear D gene. The CDR3 has 15 amino acids. Germline V gene data show CDR1 as MNHEY and CDR2 as SMNVEV (reference sequence). V was clipped by 0 bases and J by 0 bases, with 6 bases between them. The CDR3 loop reads CASSLSFSSGNTIYF. CDR3 sequence (DNA): TGTGCCAGCAGTTTATCTTTCTCCTCTGGAAACACCATATATTTT.

Comment on this clonotype: A read error may explain this, as a much larger clone is one base away. The chain combines TRBV6-5 with TRBJ2-4; maybe TRBD1 (5 bases). From germline, CDR1 is MNHEY and CDR2 SVGAGI. The CDR3 is made up of 16 amino acids. Trimming took 5 bases from V and 1 from J, leaving 15 bases between them. CDR3 loop: CASSEGASVAKNIQYF. In DNA form, the CDR3 reads TGTGCCAGCAGTGAAGGGGCTTCAGTCGCCAAAAACATTCAGTACTTC.

In this sample, this clonotype turned up many times. V is TRBV5-5 and J is TRBJ1-1; 11 bases are a match to TRBD1. This CDR3 has 16 amino acids. Losses at the gene ends were 5 bases for V and 7 bases for J; bases not matched to a gene: 13. CDR1 is SGHKS and CDR2 is YYEKEE in the germline V gene (reference sequence). The CDR3 nucleotides are TGTGCCAGCAGGCGCTCACCCGGGACAGGGGGTGGTGAAGCTTTCTTT. Its protein product is CASRRSPGTGGGEAFF.

In its sample, this clonotype was seen a few times. This sequence joins TRBV11-2 and TRBJ2-3, with D maybe TRBD2 (5 bases). Trimming took off 7 bases at V and 3 bases at J, with 14 bases between the two ends. CDR1 SGHAT and CDR2 FQNNGV come from the germline V gene. The CDR3 spans 14 residues. The CDR3 sequence: CASKWGARTDTQYF. The CDR3 DNA sequence: TGTGCCAGCAAATGGGGAGCTAGAACAGATACGCAGTATTTT.

Concerning this clonotype itself: No conserved phenylalanine or tryptophan is present at the end of the CDR3, so a read error is the likely explanation. The chain has TRBV27 and TRBJ1-1; a weak D match, TRBD1 (6 bases). The V end was cut by 7 bases, the J end by 5 bases, with 17 bases between. The CDR3 totals 14 residues. The germline V gene has CDR1 MNHEY and CDR2 SMNVEV (reference sequence). The CDR3 loop is CASISQGRATEAFL. The DNA for the CDR3 is TGTGCCAGCATTTCTCAGGGGCGTGCGACTGAAGCTTTCTTA.

This clonotype was detected ten times or more. The chain combines TRBV7-6 with TRBJ1-1; D perhaps matches TRBD1 (5 bases). The germline V gene encodes CDR1 SGHVS and CDR2 FNYEAQ. Deletions cut 0 bases from V and 5 bases from J, with 7 bases between. This CDR3 contains 13 residues. DNA for the CDR3: TGTGCCAGCAGCTTAGCGGGGCTGACTGAAGCTTTCTTT. It encodes CASSLAGLTEAFF.

This clonotype was detected a few times. The chain carries TRBV7-2 and TRBJ1-5; 10 bases agree with TRBD1. CDR1 is SGHTA, CDR2 FQGNSA, per germline. The CDR3 extends over 18 amino acids. With 3 bases clipped from V and 3 bases from J, the junction kept 11 bases outside the gene matches. CDR3 DNA sequence: TGTGCCAGCAGCTTTTTAAGTGTCGGGACAGGGGTCAATCAGCCCCAGCATTTT. Residues: CASSFLSVGTGVNQPQHF.

This clonotype was seen only a few times. The chain couples TRBV6-5 to TRBJ2-7, with 13 bases aligning to TRBD2. The germline V gene encodes CDR1 MNHEY and CDR2 SVGAGI. Germline trimming cut 0 bases from V and 5 bases from J; bases unmatched to any gene: 4. The CDR3 has 16 residues. CDR3 residues: CASSYSGLAGVNEQYF. In DNA form, the CDR3 reads TGTGCCAGCAGTTACTCTGGACTAGCGGGAGTGAACGAGCAGTACTTC.

This clonotype was seen a few times. This CDR3 reads CASSGVGQGVTGELFF. In nucleotides, the CDR3 is TGTGCCAGCAGTGGGGTCGGTCAGGGGGTCACCGGGGAGCTGTTTTTT. The rearrangement uses TRBV27 and TRBJ2-2; 7 bases map to TRBD1. Trimming cost V 5 bases and J 4 bases; bases outside gene matches: 10. CDR1 is MNHEY and CDR2 is SMNVEV in the germline V gene (reference sequence). The CDR3 runs 16 residues.

The V call is TRBV28, the J call TRBJ2-1; possibly TRBD1 for D (5 bases). Germline CDR1 MDHEN, CDR2 SYDVKM. The V gene lost 11 bases and the J gene lost 6 bases, with 8 bases spanning the gap. This CDR3 is built from 10 residues. The CDR3 here is CAAQGNEQFF. CDR3 bases: TGTGCCGCCCAGGGCAATGAGCAGTTCTTC.

This clonotype has at least ten counts. The chain has TRBV4-1 and TRBJ2-7; possible D gene TRBD2, 5 bases. V lost 1 base and J lost 5, with 15 bases in between. This CDR3 has 15 residues. Germline V gene sequence: CDR1 MGHRA, CDR2 YSYEKL. In DNA, the CDR3 is TGCGCCAGCAGCCAAGCCACGAGCGGCACCCACGAGCAGTACTTC. It yields the protein CASSQATSGTHEQYF.

The chain joins TRBV5-4 to TRBJ2-3; possible D gene TRBD1, 6 bases. The germline CDR1 and CDR2 sequences are SGHNT and YYREEE (reference sequence). The CDR3 is 17 residues long. The V end lost 2 bases, the J end lost 2 bases, and 18 bases lay between the germline ends. The DNA of the CDR3 is TGTGCCAGCAGCTTTGGAGAAGGGGGTATTCCCACAGATACGCAGTATTTT. It specifies CASSFGEGGIPTDTQYF.

This chain connects TRBV4-3 to TRBJ2-7, with 8 bases identical to TRBD1. V lost 4 bases and J lost 0; bases outside the gene matches: 5. Germline V gives CDR1 LGHNA, CDR2 YSLEER. This CDR3 spans 15 amino acids. CDR3 DNA: TGCGCCAGCAGCCCGGACAGGGCCCTCTCCTACGAGCAGTACTTC. Encoded protein: CASSPDRALSYEQYF.

This clonotype was detected once. One base away lies a much larger clone, so this may be a sequencing read error. This chain connects TRBV20-1 to TRBJ2-3; 13 bases match TRBD2. The germline gives CDR1 DFQATT, CDR2 SNEGSKA (reference sequence). There are 17 residues in the CDR3. The CDR3 reads CSARDGTSGVSTDAQYF. For the CDR3, the DNA is TGCAGTGCTAGAGATGGGACTAGCGGGGTTAGCACAGATGCGCAGTATTTT.

This clonotype has ten or more counts. The chain links TRBV12-3 or TRBV12-4 to TRBJ1-5; 7 bases are shared with TRBD1. The CDR3 contains 15 residues. With 1 base clipped from V and 7 bases from J, the junction kept 7 bases outside the gene matches. CDR3: CASSLDGTAGQPQHF. In DNA form, the CDR3 reads TGTGCCAGCAGTTTAGATGGGACAGCCGGGCAGCCCCAGCATTTT.

This clonotype was observed a handful of times. The V and J genes are TRBV4-3 and TRBJ1-2; D may be TRBD1 (5 bases). The V end was cut by 0 bases, the J end by 2 bases, with 10 bases between. This CDR3 is built from 15 residues. Germline loops: CDR1 LGHNA, CDR2 YSLEER. In nucleotides, the CDR3 is TGCGCCAGCAGCCAAGAATTGACAGACAACTATGGCTACACCTTC. Protein: CASSQELTDNYGYTF.

The rearrangement joins TRBV7-9 to TRBJ2-5; D may be TRBD2 (5 bases). This CDR3 is 13 amino acids long. Germline V lookup: CDR1 SEHNR, CDR2 FQNEAQ (reference sequence). Between the trimmed V and J ends, which lost 5 bases and 5 bases, there was a span of 12 bases. The DNA of the CDR3 is TGTGCCAGCAGCCCCACAAGAGGGGAGACCCAGTACTTC. Translating gives CASSPTRGETQYF. The entire variable domain, with the rest obtained from reference TRBV7-9 and TRBJ2-5, is as follows: DTGVSQNPRHKITKRGQNVTFRCDPISEHNRLYWYRQTLGQGPEFLTYFQNEAQLEKSRLLSDRFSAERPKGSFSTLEIQRTEQGDSAMYLCASSPTRGETQYFGPGTRLLVL.

This clonotype occurred many times. V is TRBV25-1 and J is TRBJ2-3; possible D gene TRBD2, 7 bases. Germline V gives CDR1 MGHDK, CDR2 SYGVNS. Trimming pared 5 bases from V and 3 bases from J, leaving 21 bases between. The CDR3 is 17 residues long. CDR3 loop: CASSRGGWQGPTDTQYF. CDR3 sequence (DNA): TGTGCCAGCAGTCGCGGGGGTTGGCAGGGGCCGACAGATACGCAGTATTTT. Supplemented by reference TRBV25-1 and TRBJ2-3, the full variable domain reads EADIYQTPRYLVIGTGKKITLECSQTMGHDKMYWYQQDPGMELHLIHYSYGVNSTEKGDLSSESTVSRIRTEHFPLTLESARPSHTSQYLCASSRGGWQGPTDTQYFGPGTRLTVL.